This paragraph covers one T cell receptor (beta chain) sequence. No antigen is known for it. This sample was taken from a study of identical twins. General study findings and limits: Beta out-of-frame sequences showed weaker excess twin sharing. Abundant cord blood beta clonotypes carried fewer insertions; memory repertoires showed none.

A universal primer site was created by template switching, with the cDNA bearing unique molecular identifiers. TCRdb re-derived calls from the 5' RACE reads in MiXCR, one entry per CDR3 protein. The sample consists of some 1,700,000 distinct CDR3 sequences, about 32% of them appearing once. The CDR3 runs 14 residues. Germline CDR1 and CDR2: SNHLY and FYNNEI. V dropped 9 bases and J dropped 0 bases, with 14 bases sitting between them. This clonotype was obtained from a newborn girl in good health. Sequenced input: cord blood. The rearrangement uses TRBV2 and TRBJ1-1; D unclear. The CDR3 protein is CASPGTAMNTEAFF. CDR3 DNA: TGTGCCAGTCCGGGTACGGCCATGAACACTGAAGCTTTCTTT.